Detailed here is one T cell receptor beta chain. What it binds is unknown. This specimen comes from a study of identical twins. The CDR3 has 17 residues. Looked up from germline, CDR1 is MDHEN and CDR2 is SYDVKM. V was clipped by 4 bases and J by 2 bases, with 21 bases between them. Study conclusions and caveats: With beta out-of-frame sequences, excess sharing by twins was weaker. Abundant beta clonotypes from cord blood had fewer insertions, unlike memory repertoires, which showed none.

Unique molecular identifiers were present on the cDNA, which also gained a universal primer site by template switching. From the 5' RACE reads, TCRdb called clonotypes with MiXCR, one entry per CDR3 protein. The sample lists roughly 1,500,000 distinct CDR3 sequences, under 35% occurring once. All donors were healthy, and all were Caucasian. The sequence derives from a newborn girl in good health. Sequencing was carried out using cord blood. The genes are TRBV28 and TRBJ2-7; no clear D gene. The CDR3 coding sequence is TGTGCCAGCAGTTCCCCTGGACGGGCCACAAGGACCTACGAGCAGTACTTC. It codes for CASSSPGRATRTYEQYF.